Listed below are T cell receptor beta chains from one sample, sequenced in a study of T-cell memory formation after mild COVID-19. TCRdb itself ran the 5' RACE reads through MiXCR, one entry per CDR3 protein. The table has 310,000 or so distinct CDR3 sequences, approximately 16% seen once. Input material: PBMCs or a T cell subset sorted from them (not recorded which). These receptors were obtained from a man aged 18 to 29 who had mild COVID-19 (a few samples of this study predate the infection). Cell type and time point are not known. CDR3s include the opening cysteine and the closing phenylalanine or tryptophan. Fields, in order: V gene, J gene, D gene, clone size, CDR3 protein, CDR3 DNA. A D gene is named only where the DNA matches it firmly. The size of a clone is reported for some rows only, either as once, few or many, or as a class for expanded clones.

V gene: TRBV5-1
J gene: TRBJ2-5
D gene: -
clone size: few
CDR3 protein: CASSSDVYQDTQYF
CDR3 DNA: TGCGCCAGCAGCTCGGACGTCTACCAAGACACCCAGTACTTC

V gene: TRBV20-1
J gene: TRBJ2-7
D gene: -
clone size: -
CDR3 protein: CSAGQIYEQYF
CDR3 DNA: TGCAGTGCCGGGCAAATCTACGAGCAGTACTTC

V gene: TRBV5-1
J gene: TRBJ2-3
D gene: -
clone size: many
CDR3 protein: CASSLALGGGTDTQYF
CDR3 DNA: TGCGCCAGCAGCTTGGCCCTGGGCGGGGGCACAGATACGCAGTATTTT

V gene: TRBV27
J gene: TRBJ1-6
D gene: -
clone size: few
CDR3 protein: CASSYEGVSPLHF
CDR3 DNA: TGTGCCAGCAGTTATGAAGGGGTTTCACCCCTCCACTTT

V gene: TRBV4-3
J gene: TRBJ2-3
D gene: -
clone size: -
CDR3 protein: CASSQEGGRTDTQYF
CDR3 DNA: TGCGCCAGCAGCCAAGAGGGGGGACGCACAGATACGCAGTATTTT

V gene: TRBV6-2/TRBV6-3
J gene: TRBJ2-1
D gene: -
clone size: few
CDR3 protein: CASSYQEEGSFEQFF
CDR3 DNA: TGTGCCAGCAGTTACCAGGAGGAGGGGTCCTTTGAGCAGTTCTTC

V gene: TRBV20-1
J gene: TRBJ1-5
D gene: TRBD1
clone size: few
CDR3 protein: CSAGPGQGVAQPQHF
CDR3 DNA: TGCAGTGCAGGCCCGGGACAGGGAGTGGCTCAGCCCCAGCATTTT

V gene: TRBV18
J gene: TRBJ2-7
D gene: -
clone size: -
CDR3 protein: CASSPRATYEQYF
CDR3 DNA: TGTGCCAGCTCACCAAGGGCTACCTACGAGCAGTACTTC

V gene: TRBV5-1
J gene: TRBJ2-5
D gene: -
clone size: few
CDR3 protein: CASSFFETQYF
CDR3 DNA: TGCGCCAGCAGCTTTTTCGAGACCCAGTACTTC

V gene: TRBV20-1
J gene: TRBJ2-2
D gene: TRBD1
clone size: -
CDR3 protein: CSARDRISTGELFF
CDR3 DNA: TGCAGTGCAAGGGACAGAATATCCACCGGGGAGCTGTTTTTT

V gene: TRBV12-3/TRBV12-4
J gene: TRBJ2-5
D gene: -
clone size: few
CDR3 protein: CASSLSPRQGSDKYF
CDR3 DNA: TGTGCCAGCAGTTTATCTCCCCGGCAGGGCTCCGATAAGTACTTC

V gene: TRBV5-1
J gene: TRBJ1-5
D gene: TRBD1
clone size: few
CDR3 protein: CARTGNQPQHF
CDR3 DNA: TGCGCCAGGACAGGGAACCAGCCCCAGCATTTT

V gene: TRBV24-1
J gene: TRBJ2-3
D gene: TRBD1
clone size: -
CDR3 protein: CATSDRQGAADTQYF
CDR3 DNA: TGTGCCACCAGTGATCGACAGGGGGCTGCAGATACGCAGTATTTT

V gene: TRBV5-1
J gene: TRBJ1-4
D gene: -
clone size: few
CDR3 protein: CASSLAWGGAANEKLFF
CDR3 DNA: TGCGCCAGCAGCTTGGCATGGGGGGGGGCAGCTAATGAAAAACTGTTTTTT

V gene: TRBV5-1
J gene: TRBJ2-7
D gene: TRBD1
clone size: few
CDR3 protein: CASSLGQGKNEQYF
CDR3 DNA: TGCGCCAGCAGCTTGGGACAGGGGAAGAACGAGCAGTACTTC

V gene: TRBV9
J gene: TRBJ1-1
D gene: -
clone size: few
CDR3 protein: CASSVAPGWDTEAFF
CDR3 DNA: TGTGCCAGCAGCGTAGCTCCTGGTTGGGACACTGAAGCTTTCTTT

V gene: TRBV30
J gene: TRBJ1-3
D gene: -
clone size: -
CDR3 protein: CAWDRDSGNTIYF
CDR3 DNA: TGTGCCTGGGACCGGGACTCTGGAAACACCATATATTTT

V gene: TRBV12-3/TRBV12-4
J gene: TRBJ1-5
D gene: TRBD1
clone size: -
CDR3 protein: CASSRGQGYNQPQHF
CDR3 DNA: TGTGCCAGCAGCCGGGGACAGGGGTACAATCAGCCCCAGCATTTT

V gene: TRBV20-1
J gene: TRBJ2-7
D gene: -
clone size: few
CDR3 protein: CSAFLVGEQYF
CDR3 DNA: TGCAGTGCTTTCCTTGTGGGGGAGCAGTACTTC

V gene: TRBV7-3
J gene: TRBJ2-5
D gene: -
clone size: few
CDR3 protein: CASSSRGSLGQETQYF
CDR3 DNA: TGTGCCAGCAGCTCAAGGGGCAGTCTAGGCCAAGAGACCCAGTACTTC

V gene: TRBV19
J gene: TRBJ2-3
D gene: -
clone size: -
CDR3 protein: CASSIPTDTQYF
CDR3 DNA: TGTGCCAGTAGTATTCCCACAGATACGCAGTATTTT

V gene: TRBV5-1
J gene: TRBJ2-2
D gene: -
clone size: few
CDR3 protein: CASSSGANTGELFF
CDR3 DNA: TGCGCCAGCAGCTCGGGTGCGAACACCGGGGAGCTGTTTTTT

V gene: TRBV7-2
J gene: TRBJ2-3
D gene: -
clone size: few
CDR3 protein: CASSGRGGDTQYF
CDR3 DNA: TGTGCCAGCAGCGGCAGGGGCGGGGATACGCAGTATTTT

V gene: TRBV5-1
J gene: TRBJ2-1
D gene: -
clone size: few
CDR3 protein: CASSTGTLYNEQFF
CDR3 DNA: TGCGCCAGCAGCACCGGGACTCTCTACAATGAGCAGTTCTTC

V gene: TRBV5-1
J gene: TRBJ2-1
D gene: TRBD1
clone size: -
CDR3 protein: CASSLGTGQNEQFF
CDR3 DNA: TGCGCCAGCAGCCTGGGGACAGGGCAAAATGAGCAGTTCTTC

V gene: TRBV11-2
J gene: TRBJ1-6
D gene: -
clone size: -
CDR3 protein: CASSPIRGRHSPLHF
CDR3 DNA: TGTGCCAGCAGCCCAATCCGGGGCCGGCATTCACCCCTCCACTTT

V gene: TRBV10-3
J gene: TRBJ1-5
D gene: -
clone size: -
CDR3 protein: CAIRPDEIQPQHF
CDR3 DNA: TGTGCCATCAGACCGGACGAGATTCAGCCCCAGCATTTT

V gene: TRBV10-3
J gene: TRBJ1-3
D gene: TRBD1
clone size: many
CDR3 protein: CAISWDRGGNTIYF
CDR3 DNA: TGTGCCATCAGCTGGGACAGGGGTGGAAACACCATATATTTT

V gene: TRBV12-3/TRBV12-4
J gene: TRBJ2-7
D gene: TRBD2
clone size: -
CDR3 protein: CASSSSGGPTYEQYF
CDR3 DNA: TGTGCCAGCAGTTCTAGCGGGGGACCCACCTACGAGCAGTACTTC

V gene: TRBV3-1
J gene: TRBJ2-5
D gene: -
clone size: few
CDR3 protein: CASSQGIPETQYF
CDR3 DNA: TGTGCCAGCAGCCAAGGTATCCCGGAGACCCAGTACTTC

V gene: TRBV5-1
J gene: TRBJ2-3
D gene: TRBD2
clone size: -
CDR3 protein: CASSLPGLAVNTQYF
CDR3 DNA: TGCGCCAGCAGCTTACCGGGACTAGCGGTAAATACGCAGTATTTT

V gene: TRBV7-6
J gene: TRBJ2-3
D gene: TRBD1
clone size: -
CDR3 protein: CASSLGGPGQATDTQYF
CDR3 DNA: TGTGCCAGCAGCTTAGGGGGGCCCGGACAGGCGACAGATACGCAGTATTTT

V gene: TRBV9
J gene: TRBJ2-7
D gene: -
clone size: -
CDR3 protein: CASSAGLGPLSYEQYF
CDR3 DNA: TGTGCCAGCAGCGCCGGTTTGGGCCCACTCTCCTACGAGCAGTACTTC

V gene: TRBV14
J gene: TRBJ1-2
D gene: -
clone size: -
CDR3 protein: CASSQDLNSLGYGYTF
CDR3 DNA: TGTGCCAGCAGCCAAGATCTAAACTCCCTCGGCTATGGCTACACCTTC

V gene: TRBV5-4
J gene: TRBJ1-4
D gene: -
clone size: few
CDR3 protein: CASSPGGTGFKEKLFF
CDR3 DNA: TGTGCCAGCAGCCCGGGGGGAACAGGCTTCAAAGAAAAACTGTTTTTT

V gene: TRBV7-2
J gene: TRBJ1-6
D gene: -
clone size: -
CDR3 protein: CASTATGSNSPLHF
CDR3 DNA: TGTGCCAGCACCGCGACAGGAAGCAATTCACCCCTCCACTTT

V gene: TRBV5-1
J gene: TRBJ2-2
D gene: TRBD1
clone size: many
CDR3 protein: CASSPGQTNTGELFF
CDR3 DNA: TGCGCCAGCAGCCCGGGACAGACTAACACCGGGGAGCTGTTTTTT

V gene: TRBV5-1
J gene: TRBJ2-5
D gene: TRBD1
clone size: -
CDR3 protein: CASSRLKFPGQGSSGETQYF
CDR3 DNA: TGCGCCAGCAGCCGCCTTAAATTCCCGGGACAGGGTAGTTCGGGGGAGACCCAGTACTTC

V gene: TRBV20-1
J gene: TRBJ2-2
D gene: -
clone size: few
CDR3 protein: CSATREHTGELFF
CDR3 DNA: TGCAGTGCAACCCGGGAGCATACCGGGGAGCTGTTTTTT

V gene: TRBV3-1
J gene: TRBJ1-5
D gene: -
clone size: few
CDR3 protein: CASSPGTQSNQPQHF
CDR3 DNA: TGTGCCAGCAGCCCCGGGACACAAAGCAATCAGCCCCAGCATTTT

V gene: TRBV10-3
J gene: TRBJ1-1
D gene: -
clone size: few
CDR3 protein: CAISDITTSNTEAFF
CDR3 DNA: TGTGCCATCAGTGACATAACAACCTCGAACACTGAAGCTTTCTTT

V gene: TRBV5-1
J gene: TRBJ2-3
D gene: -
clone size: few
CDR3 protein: CASSLLGASDTQYF
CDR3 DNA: TGCGCCAGCAGCTTGTTGGGAGCTTCAGATACGCAGTATTTT

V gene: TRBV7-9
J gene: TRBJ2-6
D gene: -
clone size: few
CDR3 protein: CASSSLRDSGANVLTF
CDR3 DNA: TGTGCCAGCAGCTCCCTCCGGGACTCCGGGGCCAACGTCCTGACTTTC

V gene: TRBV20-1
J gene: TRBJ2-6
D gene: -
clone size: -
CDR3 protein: CSARDGETPGANVLTF
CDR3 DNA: TGCAGTGCTAGAGACGGGGAGACTCCCGGGGCCAACGTCCTGACTTTC

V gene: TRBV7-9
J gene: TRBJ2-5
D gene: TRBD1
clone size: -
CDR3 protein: CASSLQGGAGQETQYF
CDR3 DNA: TGTGCCAGCAGCCTCCAAGGGGGCGCGGGCCAAGAGACCCAGTACTTC

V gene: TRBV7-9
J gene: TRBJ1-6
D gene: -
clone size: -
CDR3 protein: CASSHSRGSLHF
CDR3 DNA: TGTGCCAGCAGCCATTCGAGGGGTTCCCTCCACTTT

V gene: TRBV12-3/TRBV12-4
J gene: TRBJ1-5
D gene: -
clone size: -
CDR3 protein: CASSLFPNQPQHF
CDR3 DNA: TGTGCCAGCAGTTTATTCCCCAATCAGCCCCAGCATTTT

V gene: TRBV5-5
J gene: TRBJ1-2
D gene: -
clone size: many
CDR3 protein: CASSLLEHYGYTF
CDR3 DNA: TGTGCCAGCAGCTTGCTCGAACACTATGGCTACACCTTC

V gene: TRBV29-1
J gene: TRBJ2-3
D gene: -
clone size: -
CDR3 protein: CSAVELTDTQYF
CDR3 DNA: TGCAGCGCCGTCGAGCTCACAGATACGCAGTATTTT

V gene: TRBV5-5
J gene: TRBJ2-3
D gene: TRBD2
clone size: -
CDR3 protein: CASNQRGEPNTDTQYF
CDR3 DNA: TGTGCCAGCAACCAACGGGGGGAACCTAACACAGATACGCAGTATTTT

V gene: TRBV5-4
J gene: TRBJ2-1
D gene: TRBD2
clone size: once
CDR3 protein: CASSLGGGVSSYNEQFF
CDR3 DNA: TGTGCCAGCAGCTTGGGCGGGGGTGTTAGCTCCTACAATGAGCAGTTCTTC

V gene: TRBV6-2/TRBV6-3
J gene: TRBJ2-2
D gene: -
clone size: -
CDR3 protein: CASSRLRGSGELFF
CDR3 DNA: TGTGCCAGCAGCCGCCTGCGGGGATCCGGGGAGCTGTTTTTT

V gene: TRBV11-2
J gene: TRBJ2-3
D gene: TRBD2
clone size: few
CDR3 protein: CASSLLAGAFTDTQYF
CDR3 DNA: TGTGCCAGCAGCTTGTTAGCGGGGGCCTTCACAGATACGCAGTATTTT